A single sample gave rise to the 21 T cell receptor beta chains below, sequenced in a study of blood T cell repertoires in COVID-19 (dated by TCRdb to 2018 to 2021). Libraries came from the immunoSEQ multiplex PCR assay. Entries here come from immuneACCESS through TCRdb and include only in-frame sequences with V and J called. Some clones fail to appear in such tables; in the studies checked, an unresolved V gene covers under half of the shortfall, and the cause of the remainder is unknown. Here the sample has about 160,000 clones; 85% to 90% occur a single time. In total, the top ten clones hold 6.5% to 8.5% of the sample. The sequencing input was PBMCs or T cells enriched from blood (not recorded which). These receptors all stem from a woman in her fifties or sixties who had recovered from COVID-19.

V and J are TRBV6-1 and TRBJ2-7, with 7 bases matching TRBD2. Trimming removed 3 bases from V and 5 bases from J; junction bases left unmatched: 4. Germline V gene data show CDR1 as MNHNS and CDR2 as SASEGT. This CDR3 comprises 13 residues. DNA for the CDR3: TGTGCCAGCAGTGATTCGGGGGGTCACGAGCAGTACTTC. As protein: CASSDSGGHEQYF.

The V call is TRBV4-2, the J call TRBJ2-1; 7 bases match TRBD2. Unmatched junction bases numbered 9, after V lost 6 bases and J lost 4 bases. The germline V gene has CDR1 LGHNA and CDR2 YNFKEQ. This CDR3 is 15 amino acids long. The DNA for the CDR3 is TGTGCCAGCAGACCCACTAGCGAGGCATACAATGAGCAGTTCTTC. Translated, it gives CASRPTSEAYNEQFF.

This clone was counted once. V gene TRBV6-4 combines with J gene TRBJ2-5; 8 bases align to TRBD2. Germline lookup yields CDR1 MRHNA and CDR2 SNTAGT. The CDR3 sequence is 14 residues long. J was trimmed by 4 bases and V by 3 bases; bases with no gene match: 4. The CDR3 DNA is TGTGCCAGCAGTGAAATGGCGGGGGGAGAGACCCAGTACTTC. Translation gives CASSEMAGGETQYF.

This clone was counted a single time. V usage is TRBV7-9 and J usage is TRBJ1-1, with TRBD1 matching 7 bases. Trimming removed 5 bases from V and 6 bases from J; junction bases left unmatched: 6. Germline V gene lookup returns CDR1 SEHNR and CDR2 FQNEAQ (reference sequence). The CDR3 is 13 amino acids. The CDR3 coding sequence is TGTGCCAGCAGCCCCGGGACAGTACCTGAAGCTTTCTTT. It specifies CASSPGTVPEAFF.

The chain recombines TRBV19 with TRBJ2-2, with 12 bases that match TRBD2. CDR1 and CDR2 from the germline V gene are LNHDA and SQIVND (reference sequence). The J segment lost 4 bases and the V segment lost 3 bases, leaving 6 bases of the junction unmatched. This CDR3 contains 17 residues. CDR3 residues: CASSILAGGPGTGELFF. The CDR3 DNA sequence: TGTGCCAGTAGTATTCTAGCGGGGGGGCCGGGCACCGGGGAGCTGTTTTTT.

The J gene is TRBJ2-3, the V gene TRBV3-1 (or the pseudogene TRBV3-2); TRBD2 might be the D (6 bases). Germline V gives CDR1 LGHDT, CDR2 YNNKEL (reference sequence). The V end lost 4 bases, the J end lost 5 bases, and 10 bases lay between the germline ends. The CDR3 is 13 amino acids. CDR3 protein: CASSPAGRDTQYF. The CDR3 bases are TGTGCCAGCAGCCCAGCGGGTCGAGATACGCAGTATTTT.

The rearrangement links TRBV11-3 to TRBJ2-7; perhaps TRBD2 as D (6 bases). Per germline, CDR1 SGHNT and CDR2 YENEEA. Trimming stripped 3 bases from V and 6 bases from J, with 15 bases between. The CDR3 has 14 residues. CDR3 sequence (DNA): TGTGCCAGCAGCTTCCCCGGGGGACCAGGCGAGCAGTACTTC. This translates into CASSFPGGPGEQYF.

V usage is TRBV5-1 and J usage is TRBJ2-5; 7 bases are shared with TRBD2. The CDR3 spans 14 residues. V lost 3 bases to trimming and J lost 5 bases; unmatched junction nucleotides: 7. Germline CDR1 is SGHRS and CDR2 is YFSETQ. CDR3 in amino acids: CASSSGGGPETQYF. CDR3 coding DNA: TGCGCCAGCAGCTCGGGCGGGGGTCCGGAGACCCAGTACTTC.

The CDR3 protein is CAGRWGEGYGYTF. For the CDR3, the DNA is TGTGCCGGCCGATGGGGGGAGGGATATGGCTACACCTTC. The V and J genes are TRBV6-5 and TRBJ1-2; TRBD1 might be the D (5 bases). Germline CDR1 reads MNHEY; CDR2 reads SVGAGI. The CDR3 length is 13 residues. V was shortened by 11 bases and J by 5 bases, with 18 bases between the two germline ends.

For this clone: Within the sample, other DNA sequences also encode this same CDR3. The rearrangement joins TRBV12-3 or TRBV12-4 to TRBJ1-6, with no clear D. V dropped 2 bases and J dropped 7 bases, with 6 bases sitting between them. The CDR3 has 13 amino acids. The CDR3 spells CASSLTENSPLHF. The CDR3 DNA reads TGTGCCAGCAGTTTAACAGAAAATTCACCCCTCCACTTT.

The V and J genes are TRBV12-2 and TRBJ1-2; the table's D call, TRBD1, has no DNA check behind it. TRBV12-2 is a listed pseudogene. The CDR3 extends over 14 amino acids. CDR3 nucleotide sequence: TGTGCAAGTCGCCCGGGACGGACAGACTATGGCTACACCTTC. Residues: CASRPGRTDYGYTF.

The chain uses TRBV30 and TRBJ1-3; D is perhaps TRBD1 (5 bases). CDR3 size: 15 residues. CDR1 and CDR2 from the germline V gene are GTSNPN and SVGIG (reference sequence). Deletions cut 1 base from V and 6 bases from J, with 16 bases between. Written as DNA, the CDR3 is TGTGCCTGGAGTGGGGGCAGGGTGTACCCAAACACCATATATTTT. Translated: CAWSGGRVYPNTIYF.

This clone was detected once. The chain joins TRBV7-3 to TRBJ1-1; D is perhaps TRBD1 (5 bases). There are 14 residues in the CDR3. From germline, CDR1 is SGHTA and CDR2 FQGTGA. The V gene lost 5 bases and the J gene lost 6 bases, with 16 bases spanning the gap. Here the CDR3 reads CASSPSGDWAEAFF. CDR3 in DNA: TGTGCCAGCAGCCCGTCGGGGGATTGGGCTGAAGCTTTCTTT.

This sequence joins TRBV5-4 and TRBJ2-7, with 15 bases identical to TRBD2. J lost 5 bases, V lost 5 bases, and 8 bases had no gene match. CDR1 and CDR2 from the germline V gene are SGHNT and YYREEE (reference sequence). The CDR3 spans 16 residues. The CDR3: CASSPPGLAGGHEQYF. As DNA, the CDR3 is TGTGCCAGCAGTCCACCGGGACTAGCGGGGGGCCACGAGCAGTACTTC.

The chain links TRBV7-2 to TRBJ2-1; TRBD2 matches at 8 bases. V lost 1 base to trimming and J lost 9 bases; unmatched junction nucleotides: 11. CDR1 and CDR2 (germline): SGHTA, FQGNSA. CDR3 length: 16 residues. In nucleotides, the CDR3 is TGTGCCAGCAGCTTAGGGGCGGGGGGTCTCAGCTTTGAGCAGTTCTTC. Its translation is CASSLGAGGLSFEQFF. The full variable domain, completed using reference TRBV7-2 and TRBJ2-1, is GAGVSQSPSNKVTEKGKDVELRCDPISGHTALYWYRQSLGQGLEFLIYFQGNSAPDKSGLPSDRFSAERTGGSVSTLTIQRTQQEDSAVYLCASSLGAGGLSFEQFFGPGTRLTVL.

This chain uses TRBV30 with TRBJ1-4; 9 bases match TRBD1. V was clipped by 3 bases and J by 8 bases; unmatched bases: 16. This CDR3 spans 17 amino acids. Germline V gene lookup returns CDR1 GTSNPN and CDR2 SVGIG (reference sequence). The CDR3 bases are TGTGCCTGGAGGGGAAGGACAGGGGCAAAGGAGGAGGAAAAACTGTTTTTT. It translates to CAWRGRTGAKEEEKLFF.

The rearrangement uses TRBV6-1 and TRBJ2-1, with TRBD2 matching over 8 bases. Germline CDR1 and CDR2: MNHNS and SASEGT. Trimming removed 1 base from V and 2 bases from J; junction bases left unmatched: 13. The CDR3 spans 19 residues. For the CDR3, the DNA is TGTGCCAGCAGTGAAGATCTTGCGGGGGGAATCCCGACCTACAATGAGCAGTTCTTC. The encoded protein is CASSEDLAGGIPTYNEQFF.

This sequence joins TRBV11-2 and TRBJ2-1, with 13 bases fitting TRBD2. Losses at the gene ends were 4 bases for V and 10 bases for J; bases not matched to a gene: 7. Germline V gene data show CDR1 as SGHAT and CDR2 as FQNNGV. CDR3 length: 15 amino acids. The CDR3 DNA reads as TGTGCCAGCAGCTCCTCGCCACTAGCGGGGGGGGAGCAGTTCTTC. Amino acids: CASSSSPLAGGEQFF.

V usage is TRBV10-1 and J usage is TRBJ1-4; a weak D match, TRBD1 (6 bases). This CDR3 is 16 amino acids long. The germline V and J ends were trimmed by 7 bases and 7 bases, with 22 bases remaining between them. Germline V lookup: CDR1 WNHNN, CDR2 SYGVQD (reference sequence). CDR3 sequence reads: CASNLLQGGGGEKLFF. In DNA, the CDR3 is TGCGCCAGCAACCTACTACAGGGAGGGGGGGGTGAAAAACTGTTTTTT.

The chain has TRBV2 and TRBJ1-1; 9 nucleotides match TRBD1. This CDR3 region has 14 residues. Germline V CDR1 and CDR2: SNHLY, FYNNEI. Trimming took 6 bases from V and 5 from J; bases not matched to a gene: 7. CDR3 in DNA: TGTGCCAGCAGAGAGGGGACAGGGAGGACTGAAGCTTTCTTT. Its protein is CASREGTGRTEAFF.

The genes are TRBV3-1 (or the pseudogene TRBV3-2) and TRBJ2-7, with a tentative D call TRBD1 (6 bases). Germline V gene lookup returns CDR1 LGHDT and CDR2 YNNKEL (reference sequence). CDR3 size: 15 residues. Trimming took off 1 base at V and 6 bases at J, with 16 bases between the two ends. As DNA, the CDR3 is TGTGCCAGCAGCCAAGCCAGGGGACCGTTCGGCGAGCAGTACTTC. It is translated as CASSQARGPFGEQYF.